This T cell receptor beta chain was profiled in a study of shared clonotypes between healthy human individuals. In germline, CDR1 is MRHNA, CDR2 SNTAGT. V gave up 6 bases and J gave up 7 bases; unmatched junction bases: 10. The CDR3 consists of 15 residues. Sequencing used immunoSEQ multiplex PCR; TCRdb keeps in-frame clones, though not all of them. The data contain under 2.5 million clones, about 90% of them singletons. V usage is TRBV6-4 and J usage is TRBJ1-2, with 11 bases lining up with TRBD1. The receptor was isolated from a man between 18 and 29 years old in good health. Some clones in this sample may be carry-over from other donors' samples. The specimen was naive CD4+ T cells from PBMCs. Subset denoted: CD45RA+ positively selected. CDR3 protein: CASSRTGQGASGYTF. DNA of the CDR3: TGTGCCAGCAGCCGAACCGGACAGGGGGCCAGTGGCTACACCTTC.